Shown below are 8 T cell receptor beta chains from a single sample sequenced in a study of blood T cell repertoires in COVID-19. Some clones are missing from TCRdb's copy, which holds only in-frame ones; the method was immunoSEQ multiplex PCR. The sample consists of 200,000 to 250,000 clones, roughly 76% of them appearing once. The sequencing input was peripheral blood. Receptor source: an elderly woman with COVID-19, enrolled during active disease.

A remark on this clone: Other nucleotide sequences from this sample produce the same CDR3. The rearrangement uses TRBV5-1 and TRBJ1-1; TRBD1 might be the D (5 bases). V was cut by 6 bases and J by 2 bases, with 11 bases left in between. The CDR3 length is 13 residues. The germline V gene has CDR1 SGHRS and CDR2 YFSETQ. The CDR3 DNA follows: TGCGCCAGCAACCAGGGTGGAAACACTGAAGCTTTCTTT. The encoded protein is CASNQGGNTEAFF.

The CDR3 coding sequence is TGTGCCAGCAGTTTAAGGTTCGGAGGGGATAGCAATCAGCCCCAGCATTTT. Translated, it gives CASSLRFGGDSNQPQHF. V and J are TRBV27 and TRBJ1-5; the D gene is possibly TRBD1 (5 bases). V was trimmed by 2 bases and J by 0 bases, leaving 14 bases between them. Germline values: CDR1 MNHEY, CDR2 SMNVEV (reference sequence). The length of the CDR3 is 17 residues.

This clone showed up just once. V gene TRBV4-2 combines with J gene TRBJ1-3; 9 nucleotides agree with TRBD1. J lost 4 bases, V lost 4 bases, and 2 bases had no gene match. Germline assignment: CDR1 LGHNA and CDR2 YNFKEQ. The CDR3 runs 14 residues. CDR3 residues: CASSRTGAGNTIYF. The CDR3, as DNA: TGTGCCAGCAGCCGGACAGGGGCCGGAAACACCATATATTTT.

The chain employs TRBV9 and TRBJ1-5; D gene unclear. Germline V gene data show CDR1 as SGDLS and CDR2 as YYNGEE. V was cut by 3 bases and J by 0 bases, with 13 bases left in between. The CDR3 sequence is 16 residues long. This CDR3 reads CASSAWLGDSNQPQHF. The CDR3, as DNA: TGTGCCAGCAGCGCGTGGCTAGGAGATAGCAATCAGCCCCAGCATTTT.

There are a few counts of this clone. The chain couples TRBV11-2 to TRBJ1-6; D is possibly TRBD1 (6 bases). Germline CDR1 is SGHAT and CDR2 is FQNNGV. This CDR3 spans 14 amino acids. V lost 5 bases to trimming and J lost 8 bases, with 13 bases between them. CDR3 protein: CASSPPGGHSPLHF. The CDR3 DNA is TGTGCCAGCAGCCCCCCGGGGGGCCATTCACCCCTCCACTTT.

This chain links TRBV12-3 or TRBV12-4 with TRBJ1-6; D unresolved. The germline V and J ends were trimmed by 4 bases and 6 bases, with 7 bases remaining between them. The CDR3 runs 13 residues. The CDR3 DNA reads as TGTGCCAGCAGTTACTCCCTTAATTCACCCCTCCACTTT. As protein: CASSYSLNSPLHF.

In DNA form, the CDR3 reads TGTGCCAGCAGTGTCACGTCGGGACAGGGATTTTCACCCCTCCACTTT. It yields the protein CASSVTSGQGFSPLHF. The chain employs TRBV28 and TRBJ1-6; 9 nucleotides align to TRBD1. The CDR3 contains 16 residues. Trimming at V came to 5 bases and at J to 9 bases, leaving 11 bases not matched to a gene. Germline CDR1 reads MDHEN; CDR2 reads SYDVKM.

J is TRBJ2-7 and V is TRBV18; tentative D call: TRBD1 (6 bases). V was pared by 5 bases and J by 4 bases, with 12 bases between. The length of the CDR3 is 13 residues. Germline V gene sequence: CDR1 KGHSH, CDR2 LQKENI. The chain's CDR3 is CASSIGTPYEQYF. The CDR3 nucleotides read TGTGCCAGCTCAATCGGGACACCGTACGAGCAGTACTTC.